This TCR beta chain came from a study of regulatory T cells in long-lasting Graves disease. As to this clonotype: The junction and the germline gene differ at one end; a read error may be behind it.

Described time point: persistent/refractory GD, antithyroid drugs over 5 years with positive TRAb. The authors made the TCR library using RNA they extracted from PBMCs. In building TCR beta libraries, iRepertoire HTBI primers were used together with Arm-PCR of CDR3 regions. TCRdb called the multiplex PCR reads again in MiXCR, with one record for every CDR3 protein. The repertoire holds approximately 350,000 distinct CDR3 sequences, with roughly 24% as singletons. This sequence was found in a woman between 40 and 50 years old with Graves disease. This material consisted of peripheral blood mononuclear cells (PBMCs), taken when the disease was refractory, from a patient treated with antithyroid drugs.

Written as DNA, the CDR3 is TGCGCCAGCAGCCAAGTCTTAGGGACTAGCGGGAGACAAGAGACCCAGTACTTC. It translates to CASSQVLGTSGRQETQYF. J is TRBJ2-5 and V is TRBV2; TRBD2 matches 14 bases. The length of the CDR3 is 18 residues. Germline CDR1 is SNHLY and CDR2 is FYNNEI.